These 28 T cell receptor beta chains share one sample of origin, sequenced in a study of shared clonotypes between healthy human individuals (dated by TCRdb to the early 2020s). Libraries were made using the immunoSEQ multiplex PCR assay. Not all clones reach the TCRdb copy of this immuneACCESS table, which keeps in-frame sequences only. Checked studies attribute under half of the gap to unresolved V genes and leave the rest unexplained. The sample yields about 530,000 clones; around 96% were counted once. The ten largest make up approximately 0.06% of the sample. Sequences were obtained from naive CD4+ T cells sorted from blood. The label giving this sample's cell subset or site can be read as: CD45RA+ positively selected. These receptors came from a woman in her 30s in good health.

V usage is TRBV6-1 and J usage is TRBJ1-2; no reliable D call. The V end was cut by 8 bases, the J end by 3 bases, with 10 bases between. CDR1 and CDR2 (germline): MNHNS, SASEGT. The CDR3 length is 12 residues. The CDR3 protein is CASGEFDYGYTF. DNA of the CDR3: TGTGCCAGCGGAGAGTTCGACTATGGCTACACCTTC.

V usage is TRBV18 and J usage is TRBJ2-2; the match to TRBD2 covers 8 bases. CDR3 length: 17 residues. Trimming at V came to 3 bases and at J to 0 bases, leaving 6 bases not matched to a gene. The germline CDR1 and CDR2 sequences are KGHSH and LQKENI. CDR3 nucleotide sequence: TGTGCCAGCTCACCGCGTCTAGCGGGCCCGAACACCGGGGAGCTGTTTTTT. Translated, it gives CASSPRLAGPNTGELFF.

This chain joins TRBV27 and TRBJ2-2, with TRBD2 identical over 8 bases. The junction had 8 bases not matched to a gene; V was cut back by 4 bases and J by 4 bases. The V gene's germline CDR1 is MNHEY and CDR2 SMNVEV (reference sequence). This CDR3 has 16 residues. The CDR3 bases are TGTGCCAGCAGTTGGGGACTAGGACGGGGCACCGGGGAGCTGTTTTTT. It is translated as CASSWGLGRGTGELFF.

The chain is built from TRBV6-5 and TRBJ2-7, with D unresolved. This CDR3 has 16 residues. From germline, CDR1 is MNHEY and CDR2 SVGAGI. Trimming removed 4 bases from V and 5 bases from J, with 21 bases in between. CDR3 nucleotide sequence: TGTGCCAGCAGTTCCCCCTCTGCTAATTCTCGGAACGAGCAGTACTTC. Translation gives CASSSPSANSRNEQYF.

As for this clone: This CDR3 is also generated by other DNA sequences in the sample. The CDR3 DNA sequence: TGCGCCAGCAGCTTGGGGGATCCAGGGTCCGGAAACACCATATATTTT. Residues: CASSLGDPGSGNTIYF. The chain links TRBV5-1 to TRBJ1-3; a possible D gene is TRBD1 (5 bases). This CDR3 has 16 amino acids. Germline V CDR1 and CDR2: SGHRS, YFSETQ. With 0 bases removed from V and 4 bases from J, the gap between germline ends came to 14 bases.

The rearrangement uses TRBV5-1 and TRBJ1-4; 10 nucleotides agree with TRBD1. Trimming cost V 3 bases and J 7 bases; bases outside gene matches: 3. This CDR3 is 14 amino acids long. Germline-derived CDR1 and CDR2 are SGHRS and YFSETQ. CDR3 nucleotides: TGCGCCAGCAGCTGGGACAGGGGTTCTGAAAAACTGTTTTTT. This translates into CASSWDRGSEKLFF.

This clone was counted once. The rearrangement uses TRBV27 and TRBJ2-1; D is ambiguous. The length of the CDR3 is 15 residues. Trimming left V 2 bases short and J 10 bases short, with 18 bases between. Per the germline V gene, CDR1 is MNHEY and CDR2 is SMNVEV (reference sequence). The CDR3 here is CASSLVPMTYWEQFF. For the CDR3, the DNA is TGTGCCAGCAGTTTAGTCCCGATGACCTACTGGGAGCAGTTCTTC.

The gene calls are TRBV7-2 and TRBJ1-2, with 8 bases lining up with TRBD1. J was trimmed by 6 bases and V by 3 bases; bases with no gene match: 3. The CDR3 consists of 13 residues. Germline V lookup: CDR1 SGHTA, CDR2 FQGNSA. CDR3 sequence (DNA): TGTGCCAGCAGCTTTTCAGGGGGCGATGGCTACACCTTC. Protein sequence: CASSFSGGDGYTF.

Only one count was recorded for this clone. The chain couples TRBV15 to TRBJ1-1, with 7 bases fitting TRBD1. V shed 4 bases, J shed 4 bases, and the junction held 6 bases outside the gene matches. In germline, CDR1 is LNHNV, CDR2 YYDKDF (reference sequence). The length of the CDR3 is 14 residues. The CDR3 nucleotides are TGTGCCACCAGCAAAGGGGGGGACAGCACTGAAGCTTTCTTT. As protein: CATSKGGDSTEAFF.

The rearrangement joins TRBV29-1 to TRBJ2-1, with 7 bases that match TRBD2. Germline V lookup: CDR1 SQVTM, CDR2 ANQGSEA. V lost 7 bases to trimming and J lost 0 bases; unmatched junction nucleotides: 18. The CDR3 consists of 18 residues. For the CDR3, the DNA is TGCAGCGCCCGTAGCGGGCTCACCCCCTCTGGCTCCTACAATGAGCAGTTCTTC. This translates into CSARSGLTPSGSYNEQFF.

V is TRBV29-1 and J is TRBJ1-4; TRBD1 matches 11 bases. This CDR3 has 17 amino acids. The germline gives CDR1 SQVTM, CDR2 ANQGSEA. Unmatched junction bases numbered 10, after V lost 7 bases and J lost 0 bases. The CDR3 reads CSANPGQGDATNEKLFF. CDR3 sequence (DNA): TGCAGCGCTAACCCGGGACAGGGGGATGCAACTAATGAAAAACTGTTTTTT.

This chain connects TRBV7-9 to TRBJ2-7; D uncertain. The CDR3 extends over 15 amino acids. V was shortened by 4 bases and J by 2 bases, with 15 bases between the two germline ends. Per the germline V gene, CDR1 is SEHNR and CDR2 is FQNEAQ (reference sequence). CDR3 residues: CASSSLSHRTYEQYF. DNA of the CDR3: TGTGCCAGCAGCTCCCTTAGCCACCGTACCTACGAGCAGTACTTC.

The J gene is TRBJ2-7, the V gene TRBV6-5; D gene unclear. Germline-derived CDR1 and CDR2 are MNHEY and SVGAGI. The CDR3 consists of 13 residues. V dropped 2 bases and J dropped 3 bases, with 8 bases sitting between them. CDR3 sequence (DNA): TGTGCCAGCAGTTACCCTCCAATCTACGAGCAGTACTTC. Translation gives CASSYPPIYEQYF.

The genes are TRBV28 and TRBJ1-1; the D gene is possibly TRBD1 (5 bases). The CDR3 runs to 15 residues. Looked up from germline, CDR1 is MDHEN and CDR2 is SYDVKM. V was shortened by 7 bases and J by 1 base, with 16 bases between the two germline ends. CDR3 residues: CASTHSSQGNTEAFF. CDR3 nucleotides: TGTGCCAGCACTCATTCCTCTCAGGGGAACACTGAAGCTTTCTTT.

The rearrangement uses TRBV5-4 and TRBJ2-7; 12 bases are shared with TRBD2. J lost 6 bases, V lost 0 bases, and 10 bases had no gene match. This CDR3 region has 17 residues. Germline V gene data show CDR1 as SGHNT and CDR2 as YYREEE (reference sequence). CDR3 region: CASSLVRLAGEGSEQYF. CDR3 bases: TGTGCCAGCAGCTTGGTGAGACTAGCGGGAGAAGGGAGCGAGCAGTACTTC.

The V and J genes are TRBV18 and TRBJ2-7; 8 bases are a match to TRBD1. This CDR3 region has 16 residues. The germline gives CDR1 KGHSH, CDR2 LQKENI. V was pared by 3 bases and J by 5 bases, with 12 bases of the junction left unmatched. The CDR3 protein is CASSPNRQGPAHEQYF. DNA of the CDR3: TGTGCCAGCTCACCCAATAGACAGGGGCCAGCCCACGAGCAGTACTTC.

The V gene is TRBV28, the J gene TRBJ2-1; D might be TRBD2 (6 bases). The V end was cut by 5 bases, the J end by 2 bases, with 13 bases between. In germline, CDR1 is MDHEN, CDR2 SYDVKM. The CDR3 totals 15 residues. The CDR3 bases are TGTGCCAGCAGTCGGACTACCCAACCCTACAATGAGCAGTTCTTC. It translates to CASSRTTQPYNEQFF.

CDR3 residues: CASSLRTSGNTGELFF. CDR3 in DNA: TGTGCCAGCAGCTTACGGACTAGCGGGAACACCGGGGAGCTGTTTTTT. The V call is TRBV9, the J call TRBJ2-2; 10 bases are a match to TRBD2. The CDR3 is 16 residues long. Trimming at V came to 4 bases and at J to 1 base, leaving 4 bases not matched to a gene. CDR1 is SGDLS and CDR2 is YYNGEE in the germline V gene.

The chain links TRBV6-5 to TRBJ1-2; 9 nucleotides agree with TRBD1. V dropped 0 bases and J dropped 6; count of bases not matched to a gene: 5. From germline, CDR1 is MNHEY and CDR2 SVGAGI. The CDR3 has 15 amino acids. Here the CDR3 reads CASSYSNRGRDGYTF. CDR3 bases: TGTGCCAGCAGTTACTCGAACAGGGGGCGAGATGGCTACACCTTC.

V and J are TRBV6-4 and TRBJ1-3, with unresolved D. Germline CDR1 MRHNA, CDR2 SNTAGT. The CDR3 contains 14 residues. The V and J ends lost 6 bases and 2 bases respectively, with 11 bases between them. CDR3 nucleotides: TGTGCCAGCAGAGGAAGCGTCACTGGAAACACCATATATTTT. Its translation: CASRGSVTGNTIYF.

CDR3 DNA sequence: TGCGCCAGCAGCTCCTCAGGGATCGCTGCTCTCGAGCAGTACTTC. This codes for CASSSSGIAALEQYF. The chain has TRBV5-1 and TRBJ2-5, with a tentative D call TRBD1 (5 bases). With the DNA end fitting TRBJ2-7 better, the J assignment may be wrong. The length of the CDR3 is 15 residues. Germline CDR1 and CDR2: SGHRS and YFSETQ.

This sequence joins TRBV7-3 and TRBJ2-5; D is tentatively TRBD1 or TRBD2 (5 bases each). The V end was cut by 5 bases, the J end by 4 bases, with 20 bases between. The CDR3 covers 16 residues. Germline lookup yields CDR1 SGHTA and CDR2 FQGTGA. The DNA for the CDR3 is TGTGCCAGCAGCACCACCGGGACGAACATCTCAGAGACCCAGTACTTC. This codes for CASSTTGTNISETQYF.

The rearrangement uses TRBV28 and TRBJ1-4; D is uncertain. This CDR3 has 16 residues. Trimming left V 7 bases short and J 3 bases short, with 18 bases between. In germline, CDR1 is MDHEN, CDR2 SYDVKM. The CDR3 nucleotides are TGTGCCAGCACCCATGGGGTCTATCAGGCTAATGAAAAACTGTTTTTT. Its translation: CASTHGVYQANEKLFF.

This chain connects TRBV5-5 to TRBJ2-7, with 7 bases that match TRBD2. Germline CDR1 SGHKS, CDR2 YYEKEE (reference sequence). Losses at the gene ends were 4 bases for V and 3 bases for J; bases not matched to a gene: 10. This CDR3 comprises 15 residues. The CDR3 region is CASSPALASLYEQYF. As DNA, the CDR3 is TGTGCCAGCAGCCCCGCACTAGCGAGTCTCTACGAGCAGTACTTC.

The CDR3 DNA follows: TGCGCCAGCAGCTATCTCGGGGCATTAGTTTACGGCGGGGAGCTGTTTTTT. Its protein is CASSYLGALVYGGELFF. This sequence joins TRBV5-1 and TRBJ2-2; D might be TRBD1 or TRBD2, each matching 5 bases. Trimming removed 3 bases at V and 7 bases at J, with 22 bases between. The CDR3 is 17 residues long. Germline loops: CDR1 SGHRS, CDR2 YFSETQ.

The rearrangement joins TRBV5-4 to TRBJ1-1; 9 bases line up with TRBD1. V dropped 4 bases and J dropped 7; count of bases not matched to a gene: 2. Germline CDR1 SGHNT, CDR2 YYREEE (reference sequence). The CDR3 covers 12 residues. CDR3 bases: TGTGCCAGCAGCAGGGACAGGGATGAAGCTTTCTTT. The encoded protein is CASSRDRDEAFF.

This clone was recorded once. The chain uses TRBV7-2 and TRBJ2-7, with 10 bases lining up with TRBD2. Germline V gene data show CDR1 as SGHTA and CDR2 as FQGNSA. J lost 2 bases, V lost 4 bases, and 11 bases had no gene match. The CDR3 is made up of 17 amino acids. In nucleotides, the CDR3 is TGTGCCAGCAGCTCCGGGGGGGCTAGCGGGAGTCCCTACGAGCAGTACTTC. Residues: CASSSGGASGSPYEQYF.

The chain couples TRBV5-6 to TRBJ2-2; D remains ambiguous. V lost 0 bases and J lost 6, with 6 bases in between. The CDR3 runs 13 residues. In germline, CDR1 is SGHDT, CDR2 YYEEEE. The CDR3: CASSLVSAGELFF. The CDR3 nucleotides read TGTGCCAGCAGCTTGGTGTCAGCCGGGGAGCTGTTTTTT.